This entry lists 25 T cell receptor beta chains sequenced from one sample in a study of blood T cell repertoires in COVID-19. The repertoire was sequenced with immunoSEQ multiplex PCR; TCRdb's copy has only in-frame clones and lacks some. Of some 50,000 clones in the sample, approximately 84% were seen once. Sequenced input: peripheral blood. The origin of the receptors is a human donor in a cohort sampled during active COVID-19.

The rearrangement joins TRBV6-1 to TRBJ1-1; a possible D gene is TRBD1 (5 bases). The CDR3 length is 14 residues. The V gene's germline CDR1 is MNHNS and CDR2 SASEGT. V dropped 0 bases and J dropped 9 bases, with 14 bases sitting between them. The chain's CDR3 is CASSEAQWGGKAFF. The CDR3 bases are TGTGCCAGCAGTGAAGCGCAGTGGGGGGGTAAAGCTTTCTTT.

The rearrangement joins TRBV7-6 to TRBJ2-7, with D unresolved. V was shortened by 4 bases and J by 6 bases, with 19 bases between the two germline ends. The CDR3 loop spans 15 amino acids. The germline V gene encodes CDR1 SGHVS and CDR2 FNYEAQ. For the CDR3, the DNA is TGTGCCAGCAGCTATCAAGACGTTGGGCAGGTCGAGCAGTACTTC. Translated, it gives CASSYQDVGQVEQYF.

The chain has TRBV9 and TRBJ1-2; D unresolved. Germline V gives CDR1 SGDLS, CDR2 YYNGEE. The V end lost 0 bases, the J end lost 6 bases, and 12 bases lay between the germline ends. The length of the CDR3 is 14 residues. DNA for the CDR3: TGTGCCAGCAGCGTAGAGAATCTGAGGGATGGCTACACCTTC. Its translation is CASSVENLRDGYTF.

The chain recombines TRBV9 with TRBJ2-7; D gene ambiguous. V was shortened by 3 bases and J by 6 bases, with 13 bases between the two germline ends. The CDR3 has 13 amino acids. CDR1 is SGDLS and CDR2 is YYNGEE in the germline V gene. The CDR3 sequence is CASSAGPGAEQYF. In DNA, the CDR3 is TGTGCCAGCAGCGCCGGTCCCGGTGCCGAGCAGTACTTC.

The genes are TRBV2 and TRBJ2-2; TRBD1 or TRBD2 may be the D gene (6 bases each). Trimming removed 10 bases at V and 1 base at J, with 10 bases between. CDR3 size: 13 residues. Germline V gene lookup returns CDR1 SNHLY and CDR2 FYNNEI. CDR3 region: CATRGGNTGELFF. Here the CDR3 DNA reads TGTGCCACCAGGGGAGGGAACACCGGGGAGCTGTTTTTT.

The chain combines TRBV5-4 with TRBJ1-2, with 8 bases lining up with TRBD1. The CDR3 contains 14 residues. V lost 2 bases to trimming and J lost 10 bases; unmatched junction nucleotides: 10. Germline V gives CDR1 SGHNT, CDR2 YYREEE (reference sequence). This CDR3 is CASSFGQGPLTYTF. CDR3 sequence (DNA): TGTGCCAGCAGCTTCGGACAGGGACCGTTGACCTACACCTTC.

V is TRBV5-1 and J is TRBJ2-7; D might be TRBD2 (5 bases). Germline CDR1 reads SGHRS; CDR2 reads YFSETQ. The CDR3 has 14 amino acids. V was clipped by 1 base and J by 11 bases, with 19 bases between them. The CDR3 loop reads CASSLFGGVGDKYF. Written as DNA, the CDR3 is TGCGCCAGCAGCTTGTTTGGAGGTGTGGGAGACAAGTACTTC.

This clone was counted only a few times. The chain uses TRBV4-2 and TRBJ2-3, with 7 nucleotides matching TRBD2. In germline, CDR1 is LGHNA, CDR2 YNFKEQ. Trimming took 1 base from V and 2 from J; bases not matched to a gene: 3. The CDR3 totals 15 residues. CDR3 coding DNA: TGTGCCAGCAGCCAAGGCCTAGCGGACACAGATACGCAGTATTTT. This encodes CASSQGLADTDTQYF.

V is TRBV18 and J is TRBJ2-3, with a weak D call TRBD1 (6 bases). The germline CDR1 and CDR2 sequences are KGHSH and LQKENI. Trimming removed 1 base from V and 1 base from J, with 15 bases in between. This CDR3 region has 17 residues. CDR3 sequence (DNA): TGTGCCAGCTCACCACTAAGTGCGTCAGGGGGCACAGATACGCAGTATTTT. It specifies CASSPLSASGGTDTQYF.

The gene calls are TRBV5-1 and TRBJ2-1; 8 positions agree with TRBD2. V lost 2 bases to trimming and J lost 0 bases; unmatched junction nucleotides: 1. Germline CDR1 is SGHRS and CDR2 is YFSETQ. The CDR3 extends over 15 amino acids. The CDR3: CASSLAGASYNEQFF. The CDR3 DNA reads as TGCGCCAGCAGCTTAGCGGGGGCCTCCTACAATGAGCAGTTCTTC.

The V and J genes are TRBV5-1 and TRBJ2-7; a weak D match, TRBD1 (6 bases). The V and J ends lost 1 base and 2 bases respectively, with 10 bases between them. There are 14 residues in the CDR3. Germline values: CDR1 SGHRS, CDR2 YFSETQ. In DNA form, the CDR3 reads TGCGCCAGCAGCTTGAGTGAGGGGGCCTACGAGCAGTACTTC. It is translated as CASSLSEGAYEQYF.

This chain joins TRBV27 and TRBJ2-5, with D perhaps TRBD1 (5 bases). The CDR3 loop spans 14 amino acids. V was cut by 6 bases and J by 4 bases, with 15 bases left in between. Germline assignment: CDR1 MNHEY and CDR2 SMNVEV (reference sequence). CDR3 nucleotide sequence: TGTGCCAGCAGAACTGCAGGGATGGGAGAGACCCAGTACTTC. Its protein is CASRTAGMGETQYF.

The chain has TRBV24-1 and TRBJ1-1; D ambiguous. The CDR3 totals 14 residues. V dropped 6 bases and J dropped 0 bases, with 10 bases sitting between them. CDR1 and CDR2 (germline): KGHDR, SFDVKD. CDR3 in amino acids: CATSSGTVNTEAFF. The CDR3 coding sequence is TGTGCCACCAGTTCCGGAACAGTGAACACTGAAGCTTTCTTT.

The chain couples TRBV5-1 to TRBJ2-1; 13 bases match TRBD2. The J segment lost 8 bases and the V segment lost 0 bases, leaving 2 bases of the junction unmatched. Germline V gene sequence: CDR1 SGHRS, CDR2 YFSETQ. The CDR3 contains 15 residues. CDR3 residues: CASSLGLAGGYEQFF. Written as DNA, the CDR3 is TGCGCCAGCAGCTTGGGACTAGCGGGGGGTTATGAGCAGTTCTTC.

V and J are TRBV7-9 and TRBJ1-2, with TRBD1 identical over 7 bases. CDR1 is SEHNR, CDR2 FQNEAQ, per germline (reference sequence). There are 14 residues in the CDR3. V lost 5 bases to trimming and J lost 8 bases; unmatched junction nucleotides: 11. This CDR3 reads CASSMRQGLGGYTF. DNA for the CDR3: TGTGCCAGCAGCATGAGACAGGGTTTGGGGGGCTACACCTTC.

This rearrangement joins TRBV7-2 to TRBJ1-1, with 7 bases that match TRBD1. V trimming: 7 bases; J trimming: 0 bases; junction bases outside the gene matches: 5. The CDR3 is 14 amino acids. CDR1 SGHTA and CDR2 FQGNSA come from the germline V gene. This chain's CDR3 is CASNVRGLNTEAFF. The CDR3 DNA reads as TGTGCCAGCAACGTCAGGGGGTTGAACACTGAAGCTTTCTTT. Using reference TRBV7-2 and TRBJ1-1 for the parts outside the CDR3, the full variable domain is GAGVSQSPSNKVTEKGKDVELRCDPISGHTALYWYRQSLGQGLEFLIYFQGNSAPDKSGLPSDRFSAERTGGSVSTLTIQRTQQEDSAVYLCASNVRGLNTEAFFGQGTRLTVV.

The chain uses TRBV3-1 (or the pseudogene TRBV3-2) and TRBJ2-6, with TRBD1 matching 10 bases. Germline V gene sequence: CDR1 LGHDT, CDR2 YNNKEL (reference sequence). The CDR3 runs 19 residues. V lost 1 base, J lost 0 bases, and 6 bases stayed unmatched. The CDR3 sequence is CASSQARQGARSGANVLTF. The CDR3 DNA is TGTGCCAGCAGCCAAGCCCGACAGGGGGCGCGCTCTGGGGCCAACGTCCTGACTTTC.

This clone was detected only a few times. The chain links TRBV6-6 to TRBJ2-7, with a tentative D call TRBD2 (6 bases). This CDR3 comprises 13 residues. The germline V gene has CDR1 MNHNY and CDR2 SVGAGI (reference sequence). V gave up 6 bases and J gave up 2 bases, with 11 bases separating them. This chain's CDR3 is CASRAGEAYEQYF. CDR3 coding DNA: TGTGCCAGCAGGGCCGGGGAGGCCTACGAGCAGTACTTC.

This chain connects TRBV18 to TRBJ2-7; 9 nucleotides match TRBD2. Germline CDR1 reads KGHSH; CDR2 reads LQKENI. V shed 1 base and J 6 bases; nucleotides not matched to a gene: 10. The CDR3 is 16 amino acids. CDR3 in amino acids: CASSPRSGSSGGEQYF. The CDR3 DNA reads TGTGCCAGCTCACCACGTAGCGGGAGTTCCGGGGGCGAGCAGTACTTC.

The genes are TRBV19 and TRBJ1-2; 7 bases line up with TRBD1. With V trimmed by 6 bases and J by 3 bases, 13 bases remained unmatched. CDR1 LNHDA and CDR2 SQIVND come from the germline V gene (reference sequence). This CDR3 spans 16 amino acids. The DNA for the CDR3 is TGTGCCAGTAGGCCATCCGGGACAGAGTTCTACTATGGCTACACCTTC. It translates to CASRPSGTEFYYGYTF.

This chain joins TRBV6-6 and TRBJ1-6; possibly TRBD1 for D (5 bases). V lost 6 bases, J lost 7 bases, and 13 bases lay in between. This CDR3 has 14 amino acids. From germline, CDR1 is MNHNY and CDR2 SVGAGI (reference sequence). The CDR3 is CASRTPGENSPLHF. The CDR3 bases are TGTGCCAGCAGGACCCCGGGGGAAAATTCACCCCTCCACTTT.

CDR3 protein: CASSQLAGVSNEQFF. CDR3 coding DNA: TGTGCCAGCAGTCAACTAGCGGGAGTATCCAATGAGCAGTTCTTC. The V and J genes are TRBV6-4 and TRBJ2-1; 11 bases fit TRBD2. The CDR3 totals 15 residues. Unmatched junction bases numbered 6, after V lost 5 bases and J lost 6 bases. Germline CDR1 is MRHNA and CDR2 is SNTAGT.

The chain carries TRBV6-6 and TRBJ1-3; D not certain. The germline CDR1 and CDR2 sequences are MNHNY and SVGAGI (reference sequence). The CDR3 is 15 residues long. Trimming shortened V by 0 bases and J by 0 bases, and 6 bases separated the two germline ends. CDR3 region: CASSYSVSSGNTIYF. The CDR3 DNA is TGTGCCAGCAGTTACTCAGTGAGCTCTGGAAACACCATATATTTT.

The gene calls are TRBV28 and TRBJ2-7; TRBD1 matches 7 bases. The germline V gene encodes CDR1 MDHEN and CDR2 SYDVKM. The CDR3 length is 13 residues. J was trimmed by 2 bases and V by 5 bases; bases with no gene match: 3. The CDR3 DNA is TGTGCCAGCAGTGGGGACAGCCCCTACGAGCAGTACTTC. This codes for CASSGDSPYEQYF.

The chain joins TRBV12-5 to TRBJ2-2, with 7 bases fitting TRBD2. CDR1 and CDR2 from the germline V gene are LGHNT and FRNRAP. V lost 0 bases and J lost 4; bases outside the gene matches: 14. The CDR3 covers 19 residues. The CDR3 sequence: CASGLVISRASGLTGELFF. The CDR3 DNA follows: TGTGCTAGTGGTTTGGTAATAAGTCGGGCTAGCGGACTCACCGGGGAGCTGTTTTTT.